This T cell receptor (beta chain) stems from a study of cytomegalovirus exposure and HLA in healthy donors. This CDR3 is built from 16 residues. Trimming pared 6 bases from V and 4 bases from J, leaving 22 bases between. CDR1 SGHRS and CDR2 YFSETQ come from the germline V gene. It was with 60 Vbeta and 13 Jbeta primers that the PCR ran. Sequenced by immunoSEQ multiplex PCR; TCRdb stores in-frame clones only, minus some. The sample consists of roughly 150,000 clones, roughly four fifths of them appearing once. The rearrangement uses TRBV5-1 and TRBJ1-1; possibly TRBD1 for D (6 bases). This TCR was recovered from a man between 25 and 39 years old in good health and CMV-seropositive. Sequencing was carried out using PBMCs. CDR3 bases: TGCGCCAGCACGCCAATAATGGGGGCTGGTAGCACTGAAGCTTTCTTT. Its translation: CASTPIMGAGSTEAFF.